The text below deals with one TCR beta chain. These data originate in a study of T cell repertoires in aging, cancer and after chemotherapy. Across the whole study: The full dataset contained 7 million to 9.5 million TCR reads.

Multiplex touch-down PCR with TRB-A/B primers amplified rearranged V-D-J TRB sequences. Using its own MiXCR run on the multiplex PCR reads, TCRdb lists one record per CDR3 protein. The data hold 1,400 or so distinct CDR3 sequences, with roughly 54% observed a single time. The template was genomic DNA from peripheral blood, not RNA. Germline V lookup: CDR1 MNHEY, CDR2 SVGAGI. CDR3 size: 15 residues. V gave up 7 bases and J gave up 10 bases; unmatched junction bases: 15. The sequenced material came from blood. The chain combines TRBV6-5 with TRBJ1-4; TRBD1 aligns across 7 bases. The origin of this receptor is a human donor with a blood cancer. The CDR3 coding sequence is TGTGCCAGCACCTGGAGAAGGACAGGTGGGGGAAAACTGTTTTTT. This sequence encodes CASTWRRTGGGKLFF.